The present T cell receptor beta chain was sequenced within a study of blood T cell repertoires in COVID-19. TCRdb keeps only in-frame clones here, not all; method: immunoSEQ multiplex PCR. The table has 130,000 to 150,000 clones, about four fifths seen once. The specimen sequenced was peripheral blood. The TCR sequence derives from a human donor with acute or convalescent COVID-19. The donor label of this sample is uncertain.

The CDR3 coding sequence is TGTGCCAGCAGCCAAGTAGGACAGGGTGGCTACACCTTC. Its protein is CASSQVGQGGYTF. The chain combines TRBV3-1 (or the pseudogene TRBV3-2) with TRBJ1-2; 8 bases align to TRBD1. Trimming cost V 1 base and J 7 bases; bases outside gene matches: 2. The CDR3 contains 13 residues. Per germline, CDR1 LGHDT and CDR2 YNNKEL (reference sequence).